Described below is a single T cell receptor beta chain sequence and its context. Its antigen is not yet known. Base qualities are not recorded, but no much larger clone differs from it by a single base. TCRbeta CDR3 regions were amplified from genomic DNA by means of the immunoSEQ Assay, a bias-controlled multiplex PCR. As for how the authors treated the data: Nucleated cell counts per sample were estimated from amplification of reference gene primers within the assay. To quantify the absolute abundance of each unique TCRbeta CDR3 rearrangement, sequence reads were collapsed and filtered. For each sample, productive Simpson clonality was calculated by taking the square root of Simpson's diversity index across productive rearrangements. Sourced from immuneACCESS, this table was stored by TCRdb with only in-frame sequences that have V and J called. A share of the clones is absent; for the studies checked, an unresolved V gene accounts for under half, and the remainder has no known explanation. The DNA gave D and trimming, while V, J and clone size come from that table. This sample comprises 360,000 or so clones, about 90% of them detected only once. The leading ten clones occupy around 3% of the sample.

In the prospective study, participants were about 18 to 95 years old, resided in about two dozen geographic areas of the United States, and were enrolled through a virtual design. Cohort assignment in the prospective study relied on participant-reported clinical history from a screening survey and a study questionnaire. Recovered participants in ImmuneRACE Cohort 3 were defined by two consecutive negative NP/OP PCR tests, clearance by a healthcare professional, or resolution of symptoms. Mobile phlebotomists in the prospective study collected whole blood, serum and a nasopharyngeal or oropharyngeal swab from every participant. Over a roughly 2-month period, participants in the prospective study had the option of providing additional blood draws and questionnaires. Prospective study blood samples were shipped either frozen or at room temperature before DNA extraction. The sample originates from a study of blood T cell repertoires in COVID-19 (dated by TCRdb to the early 2020s). Study-level background: Samples covering the acute and convalescent phases of COVID-19 were provided by collaborators in the United States, Italy and Spain. The material from the prospective study consisted of cDNA or gDNA derived from T cells, B-cell-depleted T cells, or PBMCs. Subjects who had been exposed to COVID-19, were actively infected with it, or had recovered from it provided the deeply sampled blood TCRbeta repertoires that made up the dataset. The repertoires were made available in a free public database intended to serve as a resource for research on the immune response to SARS-CoV-2. Samples were obtained from the ongoing ImmuneRACE study (first 160 participants) and from some 1,200 subjects provided by 6 global collaborators. A de-identified subject ID, COVID-19 status, age in years and sex were almost always included in the sample metadata. HLA class I and class II types, where available, came from metadata supplied by the sample provider rather than from assay-based typing.

CDR1 KGHSH and CDR2 LQKENI are derived from the germline V gene. V is trimmed back by 0 bases and J by 5 bases, and the junction contains 5 bases that no gene match accounts for. From the cysteine through the phenylalanine, the CDR3 covers 16 amino acids. Kept here is only the CDR3 DNA, which spans 48 bases and is read in frame from base 1. Summary of the overall study and its limitations: How much clinical and demographic metadata was included differed by source and by participant, and the metadata was provided uncurated.

The V and J genes are TRBV18 and TRBJ2-2; 8 junctional bases match TRBD1. Sequencing used PBMCs or T cells enriched from blood (not recorded which). This TCR came from a woman aged 25 to 39 who had recovered from COVID-19. CDR3 loop: CASSPPRTGKTGELFF. Read as DNA, the sequence is TGTGCCAGCTCACCACCGCGGACAGGGAAGACCGGGGAGCTGTTTTTT.